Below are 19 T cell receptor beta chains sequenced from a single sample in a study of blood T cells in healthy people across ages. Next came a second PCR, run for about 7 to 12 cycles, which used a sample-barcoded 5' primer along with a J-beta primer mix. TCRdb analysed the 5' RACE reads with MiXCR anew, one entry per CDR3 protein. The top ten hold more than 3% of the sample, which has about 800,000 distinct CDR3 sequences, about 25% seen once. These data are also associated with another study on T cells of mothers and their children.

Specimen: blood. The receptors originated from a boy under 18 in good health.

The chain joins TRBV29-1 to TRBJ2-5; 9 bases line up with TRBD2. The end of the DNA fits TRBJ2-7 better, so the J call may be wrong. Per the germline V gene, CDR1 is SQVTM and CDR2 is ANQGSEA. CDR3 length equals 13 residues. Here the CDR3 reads CSVVLAGRYEQYF. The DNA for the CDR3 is TGCAGCGTTGTACTAGCGGGCCGGTACGAGCAGTACTTC.

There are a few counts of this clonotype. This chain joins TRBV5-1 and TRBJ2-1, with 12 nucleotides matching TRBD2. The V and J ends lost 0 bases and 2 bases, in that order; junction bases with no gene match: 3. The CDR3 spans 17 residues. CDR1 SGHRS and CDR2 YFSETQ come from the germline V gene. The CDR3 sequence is CASSLAWTSGAYNEQFF. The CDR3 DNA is TGCGCCAGCAGCTTGGCCTGGACTAGCGGGGCCTACAATGAGCAGTTCTTC.

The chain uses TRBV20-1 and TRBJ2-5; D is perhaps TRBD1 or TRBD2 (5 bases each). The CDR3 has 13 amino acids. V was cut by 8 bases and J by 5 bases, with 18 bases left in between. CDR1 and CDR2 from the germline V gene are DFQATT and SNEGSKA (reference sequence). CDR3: CSFSGHRGETQYF. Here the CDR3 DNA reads TGCAGTTTCAGCGGCCATAGGGGCGAGACCCAGTACTTC.

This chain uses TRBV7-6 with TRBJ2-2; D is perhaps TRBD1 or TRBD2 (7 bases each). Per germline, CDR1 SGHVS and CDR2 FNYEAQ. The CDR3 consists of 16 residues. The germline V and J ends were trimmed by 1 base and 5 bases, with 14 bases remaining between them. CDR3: CASSLEQGRETGELFF. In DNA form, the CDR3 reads TGTGCCAGCAGCTTAGAACAGGGGAGGGAAACCGGGGAGCTGTTTTTT.

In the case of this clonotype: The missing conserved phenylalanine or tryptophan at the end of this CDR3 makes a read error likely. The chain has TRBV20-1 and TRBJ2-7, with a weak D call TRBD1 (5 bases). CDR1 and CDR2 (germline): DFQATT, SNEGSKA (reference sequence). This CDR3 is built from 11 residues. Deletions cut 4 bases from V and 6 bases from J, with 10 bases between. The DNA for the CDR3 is TGCAGTGCTAACCAGGGCAGCGAGCAGTACCTC. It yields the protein CSANQGSEQYL.

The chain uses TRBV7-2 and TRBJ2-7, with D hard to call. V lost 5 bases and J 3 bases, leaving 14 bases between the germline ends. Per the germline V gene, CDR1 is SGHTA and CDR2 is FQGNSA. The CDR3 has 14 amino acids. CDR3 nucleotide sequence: TGTGCCAGCAGCGACCCTGGGTCGGGCTACGAGCAGTACTTC. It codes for CASSDPGSGYEQYF.

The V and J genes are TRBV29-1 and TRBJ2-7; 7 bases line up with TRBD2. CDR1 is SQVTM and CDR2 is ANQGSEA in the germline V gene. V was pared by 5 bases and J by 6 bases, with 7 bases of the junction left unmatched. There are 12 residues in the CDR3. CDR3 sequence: CSVLGGSGEQYF. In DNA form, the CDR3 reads TGCAGCGTTTTGGGAGGGAGCGGCGAGCAGTACTTC.

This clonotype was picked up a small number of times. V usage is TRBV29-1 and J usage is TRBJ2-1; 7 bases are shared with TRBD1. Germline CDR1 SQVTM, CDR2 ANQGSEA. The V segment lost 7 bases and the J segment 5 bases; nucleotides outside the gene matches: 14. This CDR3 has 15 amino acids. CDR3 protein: CSASHPRGLDNEQFF. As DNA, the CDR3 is TGCAGCGCCTCCCATCCCAGGGGGTTGGACAATGAGCAGTTCTTC.

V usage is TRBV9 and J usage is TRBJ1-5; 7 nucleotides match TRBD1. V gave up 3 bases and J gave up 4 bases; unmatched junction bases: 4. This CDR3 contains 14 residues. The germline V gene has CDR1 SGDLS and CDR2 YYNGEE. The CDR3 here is CASSGQGVNQPQHF. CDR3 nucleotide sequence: TGTGCCAGCAGCGGACAGGGAGTAAATCAGCCCCAGCATTTT.

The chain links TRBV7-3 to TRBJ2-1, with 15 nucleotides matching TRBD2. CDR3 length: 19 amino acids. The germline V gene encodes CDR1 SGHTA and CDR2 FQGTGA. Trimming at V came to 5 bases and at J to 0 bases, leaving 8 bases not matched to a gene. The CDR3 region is CASSALGLAGGSSYNEQFF. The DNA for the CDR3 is TGTGCCAGCAGCGCCTTGGGACTAGCGGGAGGTAGCTCCTACAATGAGCAGTTCTTC. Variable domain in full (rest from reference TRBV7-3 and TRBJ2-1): GAGVSQTPSNKVTEKGKYVELRCDPISGHTALYWYRQSLGQGPEFLIYFQGTGAADDSGLPNDRFFAVRPEGSVSTLKIQRTERGDSAVYLCASSALGLAGGSSYNEQFFGPGTRLTVL.

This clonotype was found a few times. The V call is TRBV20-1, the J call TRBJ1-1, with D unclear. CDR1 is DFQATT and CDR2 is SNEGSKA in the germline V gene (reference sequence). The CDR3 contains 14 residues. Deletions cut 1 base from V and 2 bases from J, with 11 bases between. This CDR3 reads CSARGATRNTEAFF. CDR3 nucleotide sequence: TGCAGTGCTAGAGGGGCGACACGTAACACTGAAGCTTTCTTT.

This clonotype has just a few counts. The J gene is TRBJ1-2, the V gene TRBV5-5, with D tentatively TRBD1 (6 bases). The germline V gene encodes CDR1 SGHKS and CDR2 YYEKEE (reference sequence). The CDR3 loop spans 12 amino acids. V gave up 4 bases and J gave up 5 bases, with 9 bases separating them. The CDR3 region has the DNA TGTGCCAGCAGCGAAGGACAGTATGGCTACACCTTC. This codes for CASSEGQYGYTF.

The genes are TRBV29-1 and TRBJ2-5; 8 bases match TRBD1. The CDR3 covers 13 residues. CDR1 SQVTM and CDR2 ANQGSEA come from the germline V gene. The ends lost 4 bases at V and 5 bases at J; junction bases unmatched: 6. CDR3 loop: CSVGSGGRETQYF. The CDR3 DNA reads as TGCAGCGTTGGGTCAGGGGGCAGGGAGACCCAGTACTTC.

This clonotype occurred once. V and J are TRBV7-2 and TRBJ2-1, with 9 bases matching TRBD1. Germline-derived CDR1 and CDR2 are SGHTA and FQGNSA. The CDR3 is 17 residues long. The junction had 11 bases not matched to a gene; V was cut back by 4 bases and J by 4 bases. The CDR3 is CASSSGFLGQGYNEQFF. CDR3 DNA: TGTGCCAGCAGCTCCGGATTTTTAGGACAGGGGTACAATGAGCAGTTCTTC.

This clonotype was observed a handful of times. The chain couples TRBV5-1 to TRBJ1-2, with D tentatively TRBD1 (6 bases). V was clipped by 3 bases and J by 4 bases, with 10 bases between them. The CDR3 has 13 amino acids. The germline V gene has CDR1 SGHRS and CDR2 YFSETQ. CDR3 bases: TGCGCCAGCAGCTCCGACAGGATCTATGGCTACACCTTC. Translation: CASSSDRIYGYTF.

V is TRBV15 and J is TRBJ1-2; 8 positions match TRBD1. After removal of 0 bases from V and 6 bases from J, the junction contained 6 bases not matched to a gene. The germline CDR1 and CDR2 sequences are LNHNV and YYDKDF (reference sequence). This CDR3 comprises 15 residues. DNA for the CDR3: TGTGCCACCAGCAGAGATTTCGAGACAGGGGATGGCTACACCTTC. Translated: CATSRDFETGDGYTF.

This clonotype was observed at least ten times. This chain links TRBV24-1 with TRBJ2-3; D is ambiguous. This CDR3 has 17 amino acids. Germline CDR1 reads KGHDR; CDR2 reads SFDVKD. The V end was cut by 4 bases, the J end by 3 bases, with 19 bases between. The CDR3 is CATSEPLSTYGTDTQYF. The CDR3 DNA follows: TGTGCCACCAGTGAGCCCCTCAGCACCTACGGGACAGATACGCAGTATTTT.

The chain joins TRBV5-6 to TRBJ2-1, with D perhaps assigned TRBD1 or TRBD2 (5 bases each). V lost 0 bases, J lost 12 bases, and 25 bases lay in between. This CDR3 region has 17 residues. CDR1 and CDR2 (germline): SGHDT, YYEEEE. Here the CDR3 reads CASSLGVQDLHNDGQFF. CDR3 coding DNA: TGTGCCAGCAGCTTGGGGGTACAGGACTTGCACAATGATGGGCAGTTCTTC. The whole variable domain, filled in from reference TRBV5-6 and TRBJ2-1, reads DAGVTQSPTHLIKTRGQQVTLRCSPKSGHDTVSWYQQALGQGPQFIFQYYEEEERQRGNFPDRFSGHQFPNYSSELNVNALLLGDSALYLCASSLGVQDLHNDGQFFGPGTRLTVL.

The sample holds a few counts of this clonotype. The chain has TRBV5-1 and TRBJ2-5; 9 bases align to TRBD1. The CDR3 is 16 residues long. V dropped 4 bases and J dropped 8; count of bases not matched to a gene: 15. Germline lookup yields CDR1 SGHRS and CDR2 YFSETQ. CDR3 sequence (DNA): TGCGCCAGCAGCGCCAACCGGGACAGGGCGACCAGCACCCAGTACTTC. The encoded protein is CASSANRDRATSTQYF.